The clone carrying this T cell receptor (beta chain) was seen a few times. The antigen is not known. V lost 4 bases to trimming and J lost 3 bases; unmatched junction nucleotides: 6. The CDR3 contains 14 residues. Germline V gene sequence: CDR1 SGHTA, CDR2 FQGNSA. The data derive from a study of beta chain features in type 1 diabetes. Broader study findings: When Type 1 diabetes patients were examined, their TCRB CDR3s proved moderately but significantly shorter in all four CD4+ subsets.

Every isolated RNA sample was fully reverse transcribed, so sequencing captured expressed TCRB transcripts. This table comes from immunoSEQ multiplex PCR, and its TCRdb copy is limited to in-frame clones, with some not included. The sample yields about 150,000 clones, over 9% seen once. This receptor was obtained from a man aged 25 to 40 with type 1 diabetes. Sequenced: central memory CD4+ T cells from blood. This chain uses TRBV7-2 with TRBJ2-7, with 7 bases aligning to TRBD1. In DNA, the CDR3 is TGTGCCAGCAGCTCTCGGGACAGTTACTACGAGCAGTACTTC. As protein: CASSSRDSYYEQYF.